These 25 T cell receptor beta chains were sequenced from one sample in a study of response to subunit inactivated influenza vaccine listed by TCRdb under 2018. Receptor libraries were prepared by RT-PCR. Reads for this sample came from an Illumina HiSeq 2500. Through fastp at Q25 and MiXCR, TCRdb rebuilt clones from the public reads, retaining in-frame beta chains. Identical CDR3 proteins give one entry, which carries the most common genes and DNA. For this sample there are 500,000 to 750,000 distinct CDR3 sequences; 13% to 15% appear just once. The ten largest clones add up to roughly 11% of the sample. The specimen comprised PBMCs from blood, sampled 12 days after vaccination. The source is a man between 45 and 60 years old who received an inactivated influenza vaccine. Donor details come from another sample of the same person, matched by shared clones.

This clonotype was found a few times. The chain has TRBV10-3 and TRBJ2-5; D is unresolved. CDR3 length: 14 amino acids. Deletions cut 0 bases from V and 2 bases from J, with 7 bases between. Germline V gives CDR1 ENHRY, CDR2 SYGVKD. In DNA, the CDR3 is TGTGCCATCAGTGAGTCCGCCCGGCAAGAGACCCAGTACTTC. Translation gives CAISESARQETQYF.

The rearrangement uses TRBV9 and TRBJ1-3; D might be TRBD1 (5 bases). Germline-derived CDR1 and CDR2 are SGDLS and YYNGEE. V lost 0 bases and J 3 bases, leaving 13 bases between the germline ends. CDR3 length equals 16 residues. DNA for the CDR3: TGTGCCAGCAGCGTAGAAGGGGCAGGACTTGGAAACACCATATATTTT. Translating gives CASSVEGAGLGNTIYF.

The CDR3 bases are TGTGCCACCAGTGCCCACACCTTTGAGGCCTCTGGGGCCAACGTCCTGACTTTC. As protein: CATSAHTFEASGANVLTF. The rearrangement links TRBV24-1 to TRBJ2-6; D uncertain. Germline V gives CDR1 KGHDR, CDR2 SFDVKD. Trimming pared 5 bases from V and 0 bases from J, leaving 16 bases between. CDR3 size: 18 residues.

There are a few counts of this clonotype. The chain uses TRBV28 and TRBJ2-7; 7 bases fit TRBD1. Trimming took 8 bases from V and 0 from J; bases not matched to a gene: 13. From germline, CDR1 is MDHEN and CDR2 SYDVKM. The CDR3 runs 16 residues. CDR3 nucleotide sequence: TGTGCCAGCCTCGACCCCAGGGGGTCAGGCTCCTACGAGCAGTACTTC. The encoded protein is CASLDPRGSGSYEQYF.

This clonotype has a handful of counts. V and J are TRBV5-8 and TRBJ2-1, with a tentative D call TRBD1 (6 bases). Germline V gene lookup returns CDR1 SGHTS and CDR2 YDEGEE. The CDR3 length is 15 residues. The V and J ends lost 0 bases and 7 bases respectively, with 14 bases between them. The CDR3 loop is CASSLGTVDRNEQFF. The CDR3 DNA follows: TGTGCCAGCAGCTTGGGAACCGTGGACAGAAATGAGCAGTTCTTC.

V is TRBV20-1 and J is TRBJ2-2; TRBD1 matches at 8 bases. The CDR3 extends over 16 amino acids. Germline CDR1 DFQATT, CDR2 SNEGSKA (reference sequence). J was trimmed by 7 bases and V by 0 bases; bases with no gene match: 10. The CDR3 protein is CSARDMATGVVGELFF. The CDR3 DNA sequence: TGCAGTGCTAGAGATATGGCGACAGGGGTAGTCGGGGAGCTGTTTTTT.

This clonotype was observed many times. The chain links TRBV7-2 to TRBJ1-5; 7 bases align to TRBD1. The germline CDR1 and CDR2 sequences are SGHTA and FQGNSA. This CDR3 contains 14 residues. The J segment lost 9 bases and the V segment lost 5 bases, leaving 10 bases of the junction unmatched. The CDR3 is CASSASGGVGPQHF. The CDR3 nucleotides are TGTGCCAGCAGCGCCTCAGGGGGAGTAGGGCCCCAGCATTTT.

The J gene is TRBJ2-7, the V gene TRBV18; D possibly matches TRBD1 or TRBD2 (5 bases each). The CDR3 sequence is 14 residues long. Germline-derived CDR1 and CDR2 are KGHSH and LQKENI. The V end lost 3 bases, the J end lost 4 bases, and 13 bases lay between the germline ends. CDR3 nucleotides: TGTGCCAGCTCACCCGGACAATCGGGATACGAGCAGTACTTC. The encoded protein is CASSPGQSGYEQYF. Variable domain in full (rest from reference TRBV18 and TRBJ2-7): NAGVMQNPRHLVRRRGQEARLRCSPMKGHSHVYWYRQLPEEGLKFMVYLQKENIIDESGMPKERFSAEFPKEGPSILRIQQVVRGDSAAYFCASSPGQSGYEQYFGPGTRLTVT.

In this sample, this clonotype turned up a few times. The chain carries TRBV5-1 and TRBJ1-1, with D possibly matching TRBD1 (5 bases). V was shortened by 5 bases and J by 2 bases, with 22 bases between the two germline ends. The CDR3 has 17 amino acids. Germline lookup yields CDR1 SGHRS and CDR2 YFSETQ. The CDR3 here is CASSSSSGREINTEAFF. In DNA, the CDR3 is TGCGCCAGCAGTTCCAGTTCCGGCAGGGAAATCAACACTGAAGCTTTCTTT.

The rearrangement links TRBV4-3 to TRBJ2-1, with D possibly TRBD1 on 5 matching bases. Germline V gene sequence: CDR1 LGHNA, CDR2 YSLEER. V was trimmed by 0 bases and J by 4 bases, leaving 16 bases between them. The CDR3 runs to 17 residues. The CDR3 nucleotides are TGCGCCAGCAGCCAAGAAATAACAGGTGGTGGGTACAATGAGCAGTTCTTC. Its translation: CASSQEITGGGYNEQFF.

Only a few counts were recorded for this clonotype. The genes are TRBV12-3 or TRBV12-4 and TRBJ2-1, with 8 bases lining up with TRBD1. This CDR3 has 15 residues. V dropped 5 bases and J dropped 8; count of bases not matched to a gene: 11. The DNA for the CDR3 is TGTGCCAGCAGTCCACCAGGACAGGGTTCTCATGAGCAGTTCTTC. It translates to CASSPPGQGSHEQFF.

V gene TRBV6-5 combines with J gene TRBJ2-1; 10 bases align to TRBD2. V shed 0 bases and J 8 bases; nucleotides not matched to a gene: 4. The CDR3 has 15 residues. The germline CDR1 and CDR2 sequences are MNHEY and SVGAGI. As DNA, the CDR3 is TGTGCCAGCAGTTACTCGCCTAGCGGGGGATATGAGCAGTTCTTC. Encoded protein: CASSYSPSGGYEQFF.

This chain links TRBV9 with TRBJ2-2; D remains ambiguous. V was cut by 0 bases and J by 6 bases, with 9 bases left in between. CDR3 length: 14 amino acids. The germline V gene has CDR1 SGDLS and CDR2 YYNGEE. CDR3 sequence (DNA): TGTGCCAGCAGCGTAGGAGGCCAGGCCGGGGAGCTGTTTTTT. This encodes CASSVGGQAGELFF.

This clonotype was counted ten times or more. The chain combines TRBV5-1 with TRBJ1-1; D remains ambiguous. This CDR3 has 14 residues. CDR1 is SGHRS and CDR2 is YFSETQ in the germline V gene. V shed 1 base and J shed 2 bases, with 9 bases lying between them. The CDR3 DNA follows: TGCGCCAGCAGCTTGAATTCCGGAAACACTGAAGCTTTCTTT. Translation gives CASSLNSGNTEAFF.

This chain uses TRBV18 with TRBJ1-2, with D uncertain. The CDR3 has 14 residues. Trimming removed 3 bases from V and 2 bases from J, with 10 bases in between. Per germline, CDR1 KGHSH and CDR2 LQKENI. This CDR3 is CASSPGSLNYGYTF. Written as DNA, the CDR3 is TGTGCCAGCTCACCTGGGAGTTTGAACTATGGCTACACCTTC.

The chain uses TRBV5-5 and TRBJ2-7; possibly TRBD1 for D (6 bases). Germline assignment: CDR1 SGHKS and CDR2 YYEKEE (reference sequence). This CDR3 is 15 amino acids long. The germline V and J ends were trimmed by 0 bases and 7 bases, with 17 bases remaining between them. The CDR3 bases are TGTGCCAGCAGCTTGGTCGCAGGGCCCACAGGGGAGCAGTACTTC. It specifies CASSLVAGPTGEQYF. The variable domain in full, completed from reference TRBV5-5 and TRBJ2-7, reads DAGVTQSPTHLIKTRGQQVTLRCSPISGHKSVSWYQQVLGQGPQFIFQYYEKEERGRGNFPDRFSARQFPNYSSELNVNALLLGDSALYLCASSLVAGPTGEQYFGPGTRLTVT.

This clonotype was recorded a few times. J is TRBJ2-5 and V is TRBV7-8; D call uncertain. V was cut by 4 bases and J by 0 bases, with 15 bases left in between. This CDR3 is built from 16 residues. The germline V gene encodes CDR1 SGHVS and CDR2 FQNEAQ. CDR3 nucleotides: TGTGCCAGCAGCTCTGAGGCTCCAGCAGACCAAGAGACCCAGTACTTC. The encoded protein is CASSSEAPADQETQYF.

This clonotype was found a few times. This chain connects TRBV20-1 to TRBJ1-6, with 7 positions matching TRBD1. Germline loops: CDR1 DFQATT, CDR2 SNEGSKA (reference sequence). After removal of 3 bases from V and 3 bases from J, the junction contained 2 bases not matched to a gene. The length of the CDR3 is 14 residues. The CDR3 region has the DNA TGCAGTGCTAGGTCAGGGGGCTATAATTCACCCCTCCACTTT. Its translation: CSARSGGYNSPLHF.

This clonotype was observed a handful of times. The chain carries TRBV3-1 and TRBJ2-7; D may be TRBD1 or TRBD2 (5 bases each). V lost 2 bases to trimming and J lost 9 bases, with 11 bases between them. From germline, CDR1 is LGHDT and CDR2 YNNKEL (reference sequence). The CDR3 totals 12 residues. The CDR3 sequence is CASSQLGAGQYF. CDR3 coding DNA: TGTGCCAGCAGCCAACTCGGGGCTGGGCAGTACTTC.

This clonotype has more than one count but fewer than ten. This sequence joins TRBV18 and TRBJ2-4; 8 bases match TRBD1. The CDR3 covers 15 residues. Losses at the gene ends were 1 base for V and 7 bases for J; bases not matched to a gene: 6. Germline V CDR1 and CDR2: KGHSH, LQKENI. CDR3 in amino acids: CASSPRQDRVNIQYF. DNA for the CDR3: TGTGCCAGCTCACCACGCCAGGACAGGGTGAACATTCAGTACTTC.

The sample holds a few counts of this clonotype. The chain recombines TRBV11-2 with TRBJ2-5; 9 bases map to TRBD2. The CDR3 contains 16 residues. CDR1 and CDR2 (germline): SGHAT, FQNNGV. Germline trimming cut 4 bases from V and 3 bases from J; bases unmatched to any gene: 9. The CDR3 coding sequence is TGTGCCAGCAGCTACCCTAGCGGGGAATTTAAAGAGACCCAGTACTTC. It encodes CASSYPSGEFKETQYF.

In this sample, this clonotype turned up a few times. The chain couples TRBV11-1 to TRBJ2-7; D is undetermined. V was trimmed by 8 bases and J by 3 bases, leaving 17 bases between them. The CDR3 is made up of 14 amino acids. In germline, CDR1 is SGHAT, CDR2 FQDESV (reference sequence). CDR3 protein: CASRQGTGNYEQYF. In nucleotides, the CDR3 is TGTGCCAGCCGCCAAGGAACGGGTAACTACGAGCAGTACTTC.

The V gene is TRBV12-3 or TRBV12-4, the J gene TRBJ2-3; 9 bases match TRBD2. This CDR3 spans 15 amino acids. J gave up 3 bases and V 3 bases, and 4 bases lay outside the gene matches. Here the CDR3 reads CASSLVLAGTDTQYF. The DNA of the CDR3 is TGTGCCAGCAGTTTGGTGCTAGCGGGGACAGATACGCAGTATTTT.

In this sample, this clonotype turned up a few times. This sequence joins TRBV6-1 and TRBJ1-2, with D tentatively TRBD1 (6 bases). The germline gives CDR1 MNHNS, CDR2 SASEGT. The V and J ends lost 5 bases and 0 bases respectively, with 10 bases between them. The CDR3 runs to 14 residues. CDR3 region: CASSRRTANYGYTF. As DNA, the CDR3 is TGTGCCAGCAGTAGAAGGACAGCTAACTATGGCTACACCTTC.

The chain recombines TRBV11-3 with TRBJ2-2, with a possible D match to TRBD1 (5 bases). Germline CDR1 and CDR2: SGHNT and YENEEA. There are 15 residues in the CDR3. The V end was cut by 5 bases, the J end by 4 bases, with 14 bases between. The CDR3 DNA sequence: TGTGCCAGCAGCCTTACGCAGGGTTCCACCGGGGAGCTGTTTTTT. Amino acids: CASSLTQGSTGELFF.